Presented here are 25 T cell receptor beta chains from one specimen sequenced in a study of molecular identifiers for immune sequencing clone quantification. MiXCR, run by TCRdb on the PCR reads, gives a single entry per CDR3 protein. Of under 350,000 distinct CDR3 sequences in the sample, 24% were seen once. Sequences were obtained from naive CD8+ T cells from blood, with Jurkat cell RNA spiked in. Subset noted: FACS-sorted CD8+CD4-CCR7+CD45RA+ naive T cells. All receptors derive from a human donor in good health. Some libraries in this study had Jurkat cell RNA spiked in.

This clonotype was picked up a small number of times. This chain links TRBV27 with TRBJ2-7; no firm D call. Deletions cut 4 bases from V and 4 bases from J, with 11 bases between. This CDR3 region has 13 residues. Looked up from germline, CDR1 is MNHEY and CDR2 is SMNVEV (reference sequence). In nucleotides, the CDR3 is TGTGCCAGCAGTTCCCATAGCAGTTACGAGCAGTACTTC. Translating it yields CASSSHSSYEQYF.

This clonotype was seen a few times. The chain joins TRBV20-1 to TRBJ2-3; 8 nucleotides agree with TRBD2. Germline-derived CDR1 and CDR2 are DFQATT and SNEGSKA (reference sequence). The CDR3 is made up of 15 amino acids. J lost 0 bases, V lost 5 bases, and 7 bases had no gene match. This CDR3 is CSAPTLAESTDTQYF. Here the CDR3 DNA reads TGCAGTGCTCCTACACTAGCGGAGAGCACAGATACGCAGTATTTT.

Concerning this clonotype itself: One end of the junction is discordant with germline, which a read error may explain. The J gene is TRBJ2-7, the V gene TRBV30; no clear D gene. The CDR3 spans 13 residues. The germline V gene encodes CDR1 GTSNPN and CDR2 SVGIG (reference sequence). The CDR3 loop is CAWSGVVSYAQYF. The DNA for the CDR3 is TGTGCCTGGAGTGGGGTCGTCTCCTACGCGCAGTACTTC.

The rearrangement links TRBV4-1 to TRBJ2-3; 11 bases fit TRBD1. The CDR3 has 17 amino acids. V shed 4 bases and J 3 bases; nucleotides not matched to a gene: 9. Per the germline V gene, CDR1 is MGHRA and CDR2 is YSYEKL. For the CDR3, the DNA is TGCGCCAGCAGCCCCCTAATCCGGGACAGGGGGACAGATACGCAGTATTTT. This encodes CASSPLIRDRGTDTQYF.

Only a few counts were recorded for this clonotype. The chain combines TRBV20-1 with TRBJ2-1; TRBD2 might be the D (6 bases). Trimming took off 0 bases at V and 0 bases at J, with 9 bases between the two ends. The CDR3 consists of 15 residues. Germline CDR1 DFQATT, CDR2 SNEGSKA (reference sequence). The CDR3 DNA reads TGCAGTGCTAGAGATTGGCGGGACTCCTACAATGAGCAGTTCTTC. This encodes CSARDWRDSYNEQFF.

This clonotype was seen a few times. The rearrangement joins TRBV30 to TRBJ2-2; D tentatively fits TRBD1 or TRBD2 (5 bases each). Per germline, CDR1 GTSNPN and CDR2 SVGIG (reference sequence). V dropped 4 bases and J dropped 3 bases, with 21 bases sitting between them. CDR3 length equals 17 residues. CDR3 residues: CAWNGAGVRVDTGELFF. The CDR3 bases are TGTGCCTGGAACGGGGCCGGGGTTCGGGTGGACACCGGGGAGCTGTTTTTT.

This chain links TRBV12-3 or TRBV12-4 with TRBJ2-3, with 7 nucleotides matching TRBD1. The CDR3 is 14 residues long. V was pared by 6 bases and J by 1 base, with 4 bases of the junction left unmatched. The CDR3 protein is CASRTGQGTDTQYF. In DNA, the CDR3 is TGTGCCAGCAGGACCGGACAGGGCACAGATACGCAGTATTTT.

This clonotype was counted between two and nine times. Here the CDR3 reads CASSYFGGGLVSYNEQFF. CDR3 nucleotides: TGTGCCAGCAGTTACTTTGGAGGAGGACTAGTTTCCTACAATGAGCAGTTCTTC. The J gene is TRBJ2-1, the V gene TRBV6-5; 7 nucleotides align to TRBD2. V dropped 1 base and J dropped 1; count of bases not matched to a gene: 10. Germline V gene data show CDR1 as MNHEY and CDR2 as SVGAGI. The CDR3 is 18 residues long.

This clonotype was found a few times. This chain links TRBV27 with TRBJ1-5; possible D gene TRBD1, 6 bases. Per germline, CDR1 MNHEY and CDR2 SMNVEV (reference sequence). CDR3 length: 14 amino acids. V was shortened by 2 bases and J by 7 bases, with 12 bases between the two germline ends. CDR3 region: CASSLHSRGQPQHF. The DNA for the CDR3 is TGTGCCAGCAGTTTACATTCGAGGGGGCAGCCCCAGCATTTT.

This clonotype was seen ten or more times. This chain uses TRBV4-1 with TRBJ1-5; D is unclear. Trimming took off 4 bases at V and 4 bases at J, with 8 bases between the two ends. This CDR3 contains 13 residues. CDR1 is MGHRA and CDR2 is YSYEKL in the germline V gene. The CDR3 loop reads CASSPAGNQPQHF. CDR3 nucleotide sequence: TGCGCCAGCAGCCCCGCCGGGAATCAGCCCCAGCATTTT.

This chain joins TRBV4-2 and TRBJ1-1; D is unresolved. The CDR3 is made up of 15 amino acids. Between the trimmed V and J ends, which lost 0 bases and 1 base, there was a span of 9 bases. Looked up from germline, CDR1 is LGHNA and CDR2 is YNFKEQ. The CDR3 here is CASSQEAHTNTEAFF. The CDR3 coding sequence is TGTGCCAGCAGCCAAGAGGCGCACACGAACACTGAAGCTTTCTTT.

This clonotype has more than one count but fewer than ten. This chain joins TRBV5-4 and TRBJ1-2; no definite D call. The CDR3 has 14 amino acids. Germline CDR1 reads SGHNT; CDR2 reads YYREEE (reference sequence). The V end lost 0 bases, the J end lost 2 bases, and 8 bases lay between the germline ends. The CDR3 reads CASSLDSGNYGYTF. CDR3 sequence (DNA): TGTGCCAGCAGCTTGGATTCAGGAAACTATGGCTACACCTTC. Full variable domain (outside the CDR3, taken from reference TRBV5-4 and TRBJ1-2): ETGVTQSPTHLIKTRGQQVTLRCSSQSGHNTVSWYQQALGQGPQFIFQYYREEENGRGNFPPRFSGLQFPNYSSELNVNALELDDSALYLCASSLDSGNYGYTFGSGTRLTVV.

This clonotype was counted between two and nine times. The CDR3 DNA reads as TGTGCCAGCAGCTTGGGGGCCAGGGAGGGGCCGACCCAGCATTTT. This gives the protein CASSLGAREGPTQHF. The V call is TRBV5-6, the J call TRBJ1-5, with TRBD1 as a possible D gene (5 bases). This CDR3 is 15 amino acids long. Germline V gene sequence: CDR1 SGHDT, CDR2 YYEEEE. V was cut by 0 bases and J by 11 bases, with 18 bases left in between.

The chain is built from TRBV20-1 and TRBJ2-2; D may be TRBD2 (6 bases). Trimming left V 0 bases short and J 7 bases short, with 12 bases between. This CDR3 comprises 14 residues. In germline, CDR1 is DFQATT, CDR2 SNEGSKA (reference sequence). CDR3 in DNA: TGCAGTGCTAGAGATTGGGGGGTCCTCGGGGAGCTGTTTTTT. Protein sequence: CSARDWGVLGELFF.

This clonotype has only a few counts. The rearrangement links TRBV10-3 to TRBJ2-7; D may be TRBD1 (5 bases). CDR1 is ENHRY and CDR2 is SYGVKD in the germline V gene. V was pared by 5 bases and J by 6 bases, with 23 bases between. The CDR3 has 16 residues. The CDR3 DNA sequence: TGTGCCATCAGTTTGCCCCTGGGGCCGCCTACGAGCGAGCAGTACTTC. Translation gives CAISLPLGPPTSEQYF.

The gene calls are TRBV27 and TRBJ1-1; weak D call: TRBD1 (5 bases). In germline, CDR1 is MNHEY, CDR2 SMNVEV (reference sequence). Trimming stripped 6 bases from V and 6 bases from J, with 17 bases between. The CDR3 is made up of 14 amino acids. CDR3 amino acids: CASSLVGAAPEAFF. In DNA, the CDR3 is TGTGCCAGCAGCCTCGTCGGGGCTGCCCCTGAAGCTTTCTTT.

Many counts were recorded for this clonotype. The V gene is TRBV5-5, the J gene TRBJ2-7, with D unclear. In germline, CDR1 is SGHKS, CDR2 YYEKEE (reference sequence). Trimming pared 2 bases from V and 1 base from J, leaving 7 bases between. The CDR3 consists of 13 residues. Here the CDR3 reads CASSFGFSYEQYF. The DNA for the CDR3 is TGTGCCAGCAGCTTTGGGTTTTCCTACGAGCAGTACTTC.

This clonotype was observed many times. V and J are TRBV4-1 and TRBJ2-7, with 8 bases aligning to TRBD1. Germline V lookup: CDR1 MGHRA, CDR2 YSYEKL. This CDR3 is 14 amino acids long. V lost 3 bases to trimming and J lost 1 base; unmatched junction nucleotides: 2. For the CDR3, the DNA is TGCGCCAGCAGCCATCGGGACAGGTCCTACGAGCAGTACTTC. Its translation: CASSHRDRSYEQYF.

This clonotype was counted many times. The chain couples TRBV5-4 to TRBJ2-5; 8 bases line up with TRBD1. Germline V lookup: CDR1 SGHNT, CDR2 YYREEE (reference sequence). V shed 5 bases and J 3 bases; nucleotides not matched to a gene: 6. The CDR3 spans 14 residues. DNA for the CDR3: TGTGCCAGCAGTCCAGGACAGGGAGAAGAGACCCAGTACTTC. As protein: CASSPGQGEETQYF.

Note on this clonotype: This may be a read error, as it is one base from a much larger clone. This sequence joins TRBV7-2 and TRBJ2-5, with 7 nucleotides matching TRBD1. The CDR3 loop spans 13 amino acids. Germline V gives CDR1 SGHTA, CDR2 FQGNSA. CDR3 loop: CASSPGTEEPQYF. DNA of the CDR3: TGTGCCAGCAGCCCCGGGACAGAAGAGCCCCAGTACTTC.

The chain joins TRBV29-1 to TRBJ2-2, with 12 bases identical to TRBD1. The CDR3 sequence is 14 residues long. Germline values: CDR1 SQVTM, CDR2 ANQGSEA. The CDR3 sequence: CNTTGQGASGELFF. The DNA for the CDR3 is TGCAACACAACGGGACAGGGGGCTTCCGGGGAGCTGTTTTTT.

This clonotype was counted ten times or more. The V gene is TRBV7-9, the J gene TRBJ2-1; D unclear. Trimming stripped 7 bases from V and 8 bases from J, with 12 bases between. Germline V gives CDR1 SEHNR, CDR2 FQNEAQ (reference sequence). The CDR3 contains 12 residues. The CDR3 loop reads CASTPYRHEQFF. DNA of the CDR3: TGTGCCAGCACCCCATATAGGCATGAGCAGTTCTTC.

CDR3 loop: CASSDGQGSQPQHF. CDR3 DNA sequence: TGTGCCAGCAGCGACGGACAGGGAAGTCAGCCCCAGCATTTT. J is TRBJ1-5 and V is TRBV5-3; 8 bases are shared with TRBD1. TRBV5-3 is an open reading frame whose function is uncertain. CDR3 size: 14 residues. The junction had 10 bases not matched to a gene; V was cut back by 8 bases and J by 6 bases.

The rearrangement joins TRBV4-3 to TRBJ2-1; D is perhaps TRBD2 (5 bases). The germline V and J ends were trimmed by 3 bases and 7 bases, with 25 bases remaining between them. The CDR3 has 18 residues. CDR1 is LGHNA, CDR2 YSLEER, per germline. The CDR3 loop reads CASSQDRSRGFALNEQFF. CDR3 bases: TGCGCCAGCAGCCAGGATAGGTCACGGGGTTTTGCCCTAAATGAGCAGTTCTTC.

This clonotype was counted a few times. The chain employs TRBV6-6 and TRBJ2-3; D may be TRBD2 (5 bases). CDR3 size: 17 residues. Germline V gives CDR1 MNHNY, CDR2 SVGAGI (reference sequence). V was clipped by 1 base and J by 0 bases, with 14 bases between them. The CDR3 bases are TGTGCCAGCAGTTACTTTTATGCTGGGAGTAGCACAGATACGCAGTATTTT. It translates to CASSYFYAGSSTDTQYF.